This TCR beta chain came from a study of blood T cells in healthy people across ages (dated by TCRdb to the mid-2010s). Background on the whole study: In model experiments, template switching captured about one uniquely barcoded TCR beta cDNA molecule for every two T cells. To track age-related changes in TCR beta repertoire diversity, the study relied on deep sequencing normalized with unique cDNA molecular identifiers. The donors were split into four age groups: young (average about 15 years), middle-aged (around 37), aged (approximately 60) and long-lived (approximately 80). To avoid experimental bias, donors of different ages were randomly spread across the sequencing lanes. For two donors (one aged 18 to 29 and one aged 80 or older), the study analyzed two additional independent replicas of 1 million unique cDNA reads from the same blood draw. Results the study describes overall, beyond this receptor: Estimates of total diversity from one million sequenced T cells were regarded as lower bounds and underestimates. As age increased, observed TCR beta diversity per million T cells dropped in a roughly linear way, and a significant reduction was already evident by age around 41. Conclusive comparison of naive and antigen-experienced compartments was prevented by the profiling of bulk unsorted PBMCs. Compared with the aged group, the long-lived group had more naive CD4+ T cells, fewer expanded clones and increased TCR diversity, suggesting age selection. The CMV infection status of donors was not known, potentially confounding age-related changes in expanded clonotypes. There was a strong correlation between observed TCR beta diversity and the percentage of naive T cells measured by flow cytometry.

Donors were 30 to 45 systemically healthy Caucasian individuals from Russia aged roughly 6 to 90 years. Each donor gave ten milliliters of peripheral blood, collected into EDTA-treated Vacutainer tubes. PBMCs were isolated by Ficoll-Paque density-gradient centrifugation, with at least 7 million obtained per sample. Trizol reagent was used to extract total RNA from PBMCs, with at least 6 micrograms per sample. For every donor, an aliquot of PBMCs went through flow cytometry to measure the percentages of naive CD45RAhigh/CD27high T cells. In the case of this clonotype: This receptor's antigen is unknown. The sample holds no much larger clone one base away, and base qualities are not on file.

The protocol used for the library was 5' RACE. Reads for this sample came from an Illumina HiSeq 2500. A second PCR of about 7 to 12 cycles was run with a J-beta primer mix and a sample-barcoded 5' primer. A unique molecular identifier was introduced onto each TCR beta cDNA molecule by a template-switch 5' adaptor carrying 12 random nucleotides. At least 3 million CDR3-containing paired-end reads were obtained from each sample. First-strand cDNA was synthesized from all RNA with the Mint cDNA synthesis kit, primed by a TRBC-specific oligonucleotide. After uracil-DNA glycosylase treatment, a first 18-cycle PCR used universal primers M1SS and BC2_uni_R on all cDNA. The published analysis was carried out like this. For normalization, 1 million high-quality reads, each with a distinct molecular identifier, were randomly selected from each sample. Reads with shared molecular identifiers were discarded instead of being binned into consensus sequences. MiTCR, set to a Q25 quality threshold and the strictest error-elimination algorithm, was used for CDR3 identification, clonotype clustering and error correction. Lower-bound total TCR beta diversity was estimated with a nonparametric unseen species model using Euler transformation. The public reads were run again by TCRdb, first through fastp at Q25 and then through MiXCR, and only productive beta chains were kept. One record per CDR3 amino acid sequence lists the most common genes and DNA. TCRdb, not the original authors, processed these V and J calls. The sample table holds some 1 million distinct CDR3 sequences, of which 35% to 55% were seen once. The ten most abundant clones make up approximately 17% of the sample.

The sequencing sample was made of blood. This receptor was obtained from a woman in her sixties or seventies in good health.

The CDR3 region reads CASSLEGGIAYNEQFF. The nucleotide sequence reads TGTGCCAGCAGTTTAGAAGGGGGAATTGCATACAATGAGCAGTTCTTC. The sequence joins TRBV12-3 or TRBV12-4 to TRBJ2-1; the D gene is perhaps TRBD1, from 6 matching bases. The CDR3 runs 16 amino acids, cysteine and phenylalanine included. Only the CDR3 DNA is retained, 48 bases long and in frame from the first base. The junction shows trimming of 1 base on V and 4 bases on J, plus 14 bases between the germline ends.